These T cell receptor beta chains were read from a single sample in a study of blood T cell repertoires in COVID-19. Repertoires were generated with immunoSEQ multiplex PCR, while TCRdb's copy carries only in-frame clones and drops some. The repertoire consists of about 62,000 clones, with roughly 88% occurring once and the leading ten covering roughly 1.4%. The sequenced material came from peripheral blood. The receptors here all came from a woman older than 75 with acute or convalescent COVID-19. CDR3s include the opening cysteine and the closing phenylalanine or tryptophan. Each record gives: D gene, J gene, V gene, clone size, CDR3 protein, CDR3 DNA. The D gene is left open where the match is weak. A clone size is listed for some rows: how often the clone was seen (once, few, many), or a class if it is expanded.

TRBD1,TRBJ1-1,TRBV5-1,.,CASSLAGDRGTEAFF,TGCGCCAGCAGCTTGGCAGGGGACAGGGGTACTGAAGCTTTCTTT
.,TRBJ2-6,TRBV6-1,.,CASSEGIPGSGANVLTF,TGTGCCAGCAGTGAAGGAATCCCGGGCTCTGGGGCCAACGTCCTGACTTTC
.,TRBJ1-6,TRBV4-3,once,CASSQGYRRNSPLHF,TGCGCCAGCAGCCAAGGGTACCGGAGAAATTCACCCCTCCACTTT
TRBD1,TRBJ2-1,TRBV10-3,once,CAISIRTGDNEQFF,TGTGCCATCAGTATCCGGACAGGGGACAATGAGCAGTTCTTC
.,TRBJ1-2,TRBV20-1,.,CSASLVGVSGGYTF,TGCAGTGCTAGTTTGGTAGGGGTTAGTGGGGGCTACACCTTC
.,TRBJ2-1,TRBV3-1/TRBV3-2,.,CASSQSRGGAGEQFF,TGTGCCAGCAGCCAATCCCGAGGGGGGGCTGGGGAGCAGTTCTTC
.,TRBJ2-5,TRBV5-5,.,CASSLVEETQYF,TGTGCCAGCAGCTTGGTAGAAGAGACCCAGTACTTC
.,TRBJ1-1,TRBV7-2,.,CASPLQGTEAFF,TGTGCCAGCCCCCTCCAGGGCACTGAAGCTTTCTTT
.,TRBJ1-6,TRBV7-2,.,CASSLDRNSPLHF,TGTGCCAGCAGCTTAGACAGGAATTCACCCCTCCACTTT
TRBD2,TRBJ2-1,TRBV5-7,once,CASSLAGGGVYNEQFF,TGTGCCAGCAGCTTGGCTGGCGGGGGGGTTTACAATGAGCAGTTCTTC
.,TRBJ2-7,TRBV5-1,few,CASSLAAPELNEQYF,TGCGCCAGCAGCTTGGCCGCGCCTGAGTTAAACGAGCAGTACTTC
.,TRBJ1-1,TRBV6-5,.,CASRRGEGTEAFF,TGTGCCAGCCGGAGGGGAGAGGGCACTGAAGCTTTCTTT
.,TRBJ2-1,TRBV5-1,.,CASSLAGQATYNEQFF,TGCGCCAGCAGCTTGGCCGGTCAAGCGACCTACAATGAGCAGTTCTTC
TRBD1,TRBJ2-7,TRBV29-1,.,CSVEGDRAEQYF,TGCAGCGTTGAGGGGGACAGGGCCGAGCAGTACTTC
TRBD2,TRBJ2-7,TRBV4-3,.,CASSQESGSGRVGSVYEQYF,TGCGCCAGCAGCCAAGAAAGCGGGAGCGGGAGGGTAGGGTCGGTGTACGAGCAGTACTTC
.,TRBJ2-3,TRBV24-1,once,CATSDGAVDTQYF,TGTGCCACCAGTGATGGGGCGGTCGATACGCAGTATTTT
TRBD1,TRBJ2-1,TRBV5-6,.,CASSLYRTGIHYNEQFF,TGTGCCAGCAGCTTGTATCGGACAGGGATACACTACAATGAGCAGTTCTTC